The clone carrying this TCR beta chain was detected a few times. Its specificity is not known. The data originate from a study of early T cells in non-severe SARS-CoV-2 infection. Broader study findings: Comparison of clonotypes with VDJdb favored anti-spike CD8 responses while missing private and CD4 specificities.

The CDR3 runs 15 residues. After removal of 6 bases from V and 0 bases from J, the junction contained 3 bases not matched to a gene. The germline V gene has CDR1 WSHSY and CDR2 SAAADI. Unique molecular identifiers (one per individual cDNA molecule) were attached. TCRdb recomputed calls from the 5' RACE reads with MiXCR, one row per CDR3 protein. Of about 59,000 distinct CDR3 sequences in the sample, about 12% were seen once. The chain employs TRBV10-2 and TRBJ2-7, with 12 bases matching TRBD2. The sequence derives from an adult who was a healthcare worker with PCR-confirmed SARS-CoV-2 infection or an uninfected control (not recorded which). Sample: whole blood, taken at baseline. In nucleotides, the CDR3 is TGCGCCAGCAGGGGGACTAGCGGGTTCTCCTACGAGCAGTACTTC. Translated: CASRGTSGFSYEQYF.